The rows below give T cell receptor beta chains drawn from one sample of a study of blood T cell repertoires in COVID-19. Profiling relied on immunoSEQ multiplex PCR, and the TCRdb table lists in-frame clones only, not all of them. The sample includes roughly 150,000 clones, around nine tenths seen only once; the top ten take just over 2.5%. The sample consisted of peripheral blood. Source of these receptors: a woman of 80 years or more with COVID-19, enrolled during active disease. Both conserved end residues are part of each CDR3. A row's size may be missing; if present it is once, few, many or a size class.

clone size: -; J gene: TRBJ2-7; V gene: TRBV7-9; CDR3 protein: CASSKTSGSYEQYF
clone size: -; J gene: TRBJ2-7; V gene: TRBV5-1; CDR3 protein: CASSSTGTTYEQYF
clone size: -; J gene: TRBJ1-1; V gene: TRBV6-2/TRBV6-3; CDR3 protein: CASSYSGAGSNTEAFF
clone size: -; J gene: TRBJ1-1; V gene: TRBV4-3; CDR3 protein: CASSQDLSRAGVNTEAFF
clone size: -; J gene: TRBJ2-4; V gene: TRBV6-4; CDR3 protein: CASSDHRGGIQYF
clone size: -; J gene: TRBJ1-1; V gene: TRBV14; CDR3 protein: CASSQSGGITEAFF
clone size: few; J gene: TRBJ2-2; V gene: TRBV7-8; CDR3 protein: CASSLGSAANTGELFF
clone size: -; J gene: TRBJ1-2; V gene: TRBV28; CDR3 protein: CASLDGAGIYGYTF
clone size: -; J gene: TRBJ2-5; V gene: TRBV7-2; CDR3 protein: CASRPGDAGTQYF
clone size: -; J gene: TRBJ2-2; V gene: TRBV5-4; CDR3 protein: CASSSSGGGTGELFF
clone size: -; J gene: TRBJ2-6; V gene: TRBV4-3; CDR3 protein: CASSQNPGAGANVLTF
clone size: -; J gene: TRBJ1-2; V gene: TRBV7-2; CDR3 protein: CASSVTGGGHGYTF
clone size: -; J gene: TRBJ2-1; V gene: TRBV19; CDR3 protein: CASSMGQSYNEQFF
clone size: once; J gene: TRBJ2-1; V gene: TRBV6-1; CDR3 protein: CASSEMGTTTLYNEQFF
clone size: -; J gene: TRBJ2-5; V gene: TRBV19; CDR3 protein: CASSPRTGVETQYF
clone size: -; J gene: TRBJ1-3; V gene: TRBV14; CDR3 protein: CASSQVSGNTIYF
clone size: -; J gene: TRBJ2-7; V gene: TRBV19; CDR3 protein: CASSPGGTDYEQYF
clone size: -; J gene: TRBJ2-7; V gene: TRBV19; CDR3 protein: CASSINPGTGGNEQYF
clone size: -; J gene: TRBJ1-1; V gene: TRBV19; CDR3 protein: CASSDPGQLNTEAFF
clone size: -; J gene: TRBJ2-1; V gene: TRBV5-6; CDR3 protein: CASFSVSSYNEQFF
clone size: -; J gene: TRBJ2-1; V gene: TRBV7-2; CDR3 protein: CASSLVGGNEQFF
clone size: -; J gene: TRBJ1-3; V gene: TRBV3-1/TRBV3-2; CDR3 protein: CASSQVAGQGGNTIYF
clone size: -; J gene: TRBJ1-1; V gene: TRBV6-6; CDR3 protein: CASRGATRDTEAFF
clone size: -; J gene: TRBJ2-7; V gene: TRBV28; CDR3 protein: CASSLVSGTGTYEQYF
clone size: -; J gene: TRBJ2-7; V gene: TRBV3-1/TRBV3-2; CDR3 protein: CASSQAASGTYEQYF
clone size: -; J gene: TRBJ2-1; V gene: TRBV9; CDR3 protein: CASSVAGGTYNEQFF
clone size: once; J gene: TRBJ1-6; V gene: TRBV11-1; CDR3 protein: CASKQGSSYNSPLHF
clone size: -; J gene: TRBJ2-2; V gene: TRBV12-3/TRBV12-4; CDR3 protein: CASTRTQTGELFF
clone size: -; J gene: TRBJ2-7; V gene: TRBV28; CDR3 protein: CASSPPRDEQYF
clone size: -; J gene: TRBJ2-3; V gene: TRBV2; CDR3 protein: CASTDSFTDTQYF
clone size: -; J gene: TRBJ1-1; V gene: TRBV7-2; CDR3 protein: CASRRDRGRNTEAFF
clone size: -; J gene: TRBJ2-6; V gene: TRBV6-2/TRBV6-3; CDR3 protein: CASSGHHFSGANVLTF
clone size: -; J gene: TRBJ2-1; V gene: TRBV3-1/TRBV3-2; CDR3 protein: CASSQGASRNEQFF
clone size: -; J gene: TRBJ1-4; V gene: TRBV6-5; CDR3 protein: CASSSTGATNEKLFF
clone size: -; J gene: TRBJ2-5; V gene: TRBV4-2; CDR3 protein: CASSQGGGQAVTQYF
clone size: once; J gene: TRBJ1-2; V gene: TRBV5-1; CDR3 protein: CASSQTTGYGYTF
clone size: -; J gene: TRBJ2-1; V gene: TRBV18; CDR3 protein: CASSPGTGLYNEQFF
clone size: once; J gene: TRBJ2-3; V gene: TRBV7-6; CDR3 protein: CASSLYVTGATGLDGSDTQYF
clone size: -; J gene: TRBJ2-6; V gene: TRBV28; CDR3 protein: CASRPTGVAGANVLTF
clone size: -; J gene: TRBJ1-1; V gene: TRBV19; CDR3 protein: CASSFSGYYGTEAFF
clone size: -; J gene: TRBJ1-5; V gene: TRBV24-1; CDR3 protein: CATAQPNSNQPQHF
clone size: -; J gene: TRBJ1-5; V gene: TRBV7-9; CDR3 protein: CASSGTSSNQPQHF
clone size: -; J gene: TRBJ1-2; V gene: TRBV7-3; CDR3 protein: CASSPRGGEGYGYTF
clone size: -; J gene: TRBJ1-6; V gene: TRBV3-1/TRBV3-2; CDR3 protein: CASSQGRSRGTVSPLHF
clone size: -; J gene: TRBJ2-5; V gene: TRBV6-2/TRBV6-3; CDR3 protein: CASSSSGTGEETQYF
clone size: -; J gene: TRBJ2-3; V gene: TRBV19; CDR3 protein: CASSQIGGTDTQYF
clone size: -; J gene: TRBJ1-4; V gene: TRBV6-6; CDR3 protein: CASSYEDSHILPPPHF
clone size: -; J gene: TRBJ1-3; V gene: TRBV29-1; CDR3 protein: CSVESGNTIYF
clone size: once; J gene: TRBJ2-1; V gene: TRBV28; CDR3 protein: CAISLLGGQGDNEQFF
clone size: few; J gene: TRBJ1-5; V gene: TRBV4-2; CDR3 protein: CASSQDGGQGLIQPQHF
clone size: -; J gene: TRBJ2-7; V gene: TRBV5-1; CDR3 protein: CASSQNPQGAEGQYF
clone size: -; J gene: TRBJ2-1; V gene: TRBV27; CDR3 protein: CASSLRLAGVGNEQFF
clone size: few; J gene: TRBJ2-7; V gene: TRBV7-2; CDR3 protein: CASSLARSGEQYF
clone size: -; J gene: TRBJ2-3; V gene: TRBV5-1; CDR3 protein: CASTRGASGRDTQYF